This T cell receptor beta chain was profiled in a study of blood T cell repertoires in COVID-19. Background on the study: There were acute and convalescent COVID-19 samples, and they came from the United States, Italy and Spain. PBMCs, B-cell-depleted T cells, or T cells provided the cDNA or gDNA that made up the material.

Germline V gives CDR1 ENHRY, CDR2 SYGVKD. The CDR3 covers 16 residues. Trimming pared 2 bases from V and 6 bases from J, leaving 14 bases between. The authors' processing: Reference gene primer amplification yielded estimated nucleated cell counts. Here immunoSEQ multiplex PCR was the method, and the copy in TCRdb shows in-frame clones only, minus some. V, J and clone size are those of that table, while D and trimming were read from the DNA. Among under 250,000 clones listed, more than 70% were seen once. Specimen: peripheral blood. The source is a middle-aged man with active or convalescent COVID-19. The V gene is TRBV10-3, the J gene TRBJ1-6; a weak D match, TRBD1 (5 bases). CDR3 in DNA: TGTGCCATCAGTGAGGATGGGGCAGGCCTTAATTCACCCCTCCACTTT. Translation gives CAISEDGAGLNSPLHF.